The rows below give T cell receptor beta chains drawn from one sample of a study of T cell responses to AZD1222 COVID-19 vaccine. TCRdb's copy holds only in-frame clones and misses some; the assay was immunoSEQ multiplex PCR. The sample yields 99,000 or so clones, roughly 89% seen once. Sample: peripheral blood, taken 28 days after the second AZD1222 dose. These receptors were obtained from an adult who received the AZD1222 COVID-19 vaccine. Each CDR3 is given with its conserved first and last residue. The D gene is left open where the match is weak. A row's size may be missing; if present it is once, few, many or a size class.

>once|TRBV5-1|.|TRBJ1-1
TGCGCCAGCAGCTTGGGGGGATTTAACACTGAAGCTTTCTTT
CASSLGGFNTEAFF
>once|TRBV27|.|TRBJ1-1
TGTGCCAGCAGTTTAAGGGCCGCAGTAGCAGTCACTGAAGCTTTCTTT
CASSLRAAVAVTEAFF
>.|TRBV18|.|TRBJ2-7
TGTGCCAGCTCACGGGGGGACTACGAGCAGTACTTC
CASSRGDYEQYF
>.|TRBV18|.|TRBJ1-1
TGTGCCAGCTCACCACCGACGGACAGAAGTGAAGCTTTCTTT
CASSPPTDRSEAFF
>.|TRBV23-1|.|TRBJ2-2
TGCGCCAGCAGTCAATCGAAAAGGGTTGCCGGGGAGCTGTTTTTT
CASSQSKRVAGELFF
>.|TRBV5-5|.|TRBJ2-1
TGTGCCAGCAGCTTTACCGGGAATAGCTACAATGAGCAGTTCTTC
CASSFTGNSYNEQFF
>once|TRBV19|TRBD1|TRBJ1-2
TGTGCCAGTAGTCCCCGCGGGACAGGGGGAGCTAACTATGGCTACACCTTC
CASSPRGTGGANYGYTF
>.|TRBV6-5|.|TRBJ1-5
TGTGCCAGCAGTTGGCAGTCGGTCTATAGCAATCAGCCCCAGCATTTT
CASSWQSVYSNQPQHF
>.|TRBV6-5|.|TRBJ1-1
TGTGCCAGCAGGCGAGCACTCAACACTGAAGCTTTCTTT
CASRRALNTEAFF
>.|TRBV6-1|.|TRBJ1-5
TGTGCCAGCAGTGAAAGAAGAGGGGATCGGCCCCAGCATTTT
CASSERRGDRPQHF
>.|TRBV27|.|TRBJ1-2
TGTGCCAGCAGCAAAACCGAAGTGGGGGTGGTTTGGGGCTACACCTTC
CASSKTEVGVVWGYTF
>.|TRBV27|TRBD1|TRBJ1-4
TGTGCCAGCAGCCCACAGGGGACAACTAATGAAAAACTGTTTTTT
CASSPQGTTNEKLFF
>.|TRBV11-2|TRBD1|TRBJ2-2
TGTGCCAGCAGCTTATCAGGGGGCGGAGTCACCGGGGAGCTGTTTTTT
CASSLSGGGVTGELFF
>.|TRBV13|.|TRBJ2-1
TGTGCCAGCAGCTCGACTGGAAACAATGAGCAGTTCTTC
CASSSTGNNEQFF
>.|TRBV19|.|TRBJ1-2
TGTGCCAGTAGTATGTCGGGCTTGGGCTACACCTTC
CASSMSGLGYTF
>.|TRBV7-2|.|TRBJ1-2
TGTGCCAGCGGGGAACAGGTTCTCTATGGCTACACCTTC
CASGEQVLYGYTF
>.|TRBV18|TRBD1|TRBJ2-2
TGTGCCAGCTCACCCCTCCCGGGACAGACCACCGGGGAGCTGTTTTTT
CASSPLPGQTTGELFF
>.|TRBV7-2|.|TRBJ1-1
TGTGCCAGCAGCCTACAGGGTACGAACACTGAAGCTTTCTTT
CASSLQGTNTEAFF
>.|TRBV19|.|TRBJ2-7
TGTGCCAGTAGTATGGGTGCGTCGGGCGAGCAGTACTTC
CASSMGASGEQYF
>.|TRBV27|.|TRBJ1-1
TGTGCCAGCAGTCCATCGAGCTTGAACACTGAAGCTTTCTTT
CASSPSSLNTEAFF
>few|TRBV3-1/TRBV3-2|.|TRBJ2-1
TGTGCCAGCAGCCACGGCAGGGGTGAGCAGTTCTTC
CASSHGRGEQFF
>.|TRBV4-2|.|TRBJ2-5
TGTGCCAGCAGCTCGCGCTTGGGAGAGACCCAGTACTTC
CASSSRLGETQYF
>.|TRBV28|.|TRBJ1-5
TGTGCCAGCAGTGGTGGGTGGACGGAAGATAGCAATCAGCCCCAGCATTTT
CASSGGWTEDSNQPQHF
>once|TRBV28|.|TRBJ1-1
TGTGCAAGCAGGGGGAACACTGAAGCTTTCTTT
CASRGNTEAFF
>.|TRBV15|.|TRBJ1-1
TGTGCCACCAGCAGAGAATTGCAGCTTGAAGCTTTCTTT
CATSRELQLEAFF
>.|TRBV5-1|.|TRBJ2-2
TGCGCCAGCAGCTCGGACAGGAACACCGGGGAGCTGTTTTTT
CASSSDRNTGELFF
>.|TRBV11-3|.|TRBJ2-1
TGTGCCAGCAGCCCCGAGGGGGACCACAATGAGCAGTTCTTC
CASSPEGDHNEQFF
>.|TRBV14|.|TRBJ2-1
TGTGCCAGCAGCCAAGTAGTAGGGGACGGTGAGCAGTTCTTC
CASSQVVGDGEQFF
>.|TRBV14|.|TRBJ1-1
TGTGCCAGCAGCCAAAACAGGATTGAAGCTTTCTTT
CASSQNRIEAFF
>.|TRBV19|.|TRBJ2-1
TGTGCCAGTAGTATCATATTATACAATGAGCAGTTCTTC
CASSIILYNEQFF
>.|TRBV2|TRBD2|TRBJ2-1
TGTGCCAGCAGCCGGGACTATGGGGGAAATGAGCAGTTCTTC
CASSRDYGGNEQFF
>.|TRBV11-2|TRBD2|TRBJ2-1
TGTGCCAGCAGCCTGACCCGGACTAGCGGGAGAGGTGAGCAGTTCTTC
CASSLTRTSGRGEQFF
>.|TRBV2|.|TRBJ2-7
TGTGCCAGCAGTTCCGCGTTCGCGTTGGTAAGGCCCTACGAGCAGTACTTC
CASSSAFALVRPYEQYF
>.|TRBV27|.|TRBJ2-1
TGTGCCAGCAGTTTATCAGGTGGGGGTCCCTCCTACAATGAGCAGTTCTTC
CASSLSGGGPSYNEQFF
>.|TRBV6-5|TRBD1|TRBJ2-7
TGTGCCAGCAGGACTGACAGGGGGCTTTCCTACGAGCAGTACTTC
CASRTDRGLSYEQYF
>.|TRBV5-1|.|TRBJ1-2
TGCGCCAGCAGCCCCGGGAAGGAGGGTCCCAACTACACCTTC
CASSPGKEGPNYTF
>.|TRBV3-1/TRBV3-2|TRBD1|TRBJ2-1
TGTGCCAGCAGCCGCAGCCGACAGGGAGTGAATGAGCAGTTCTTC
CASSRSRQGVNEQFF
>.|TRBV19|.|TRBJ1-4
TGTGCCAGTAGTACCGACGGGGGCGAAGAATCGGAAAAACTGTTTTTT
CASSTDGGEESEKLFF
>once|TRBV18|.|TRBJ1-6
TGTGCCAGCTCACCAGAGGGAGGGAATTCACCCCTCCACTTT
CASSPEGGNSPLHF
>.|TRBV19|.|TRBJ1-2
TGTGCCAGTAGCCCCCTTTCCTATGGCTACACCTTC
CASSPLSYGYTF
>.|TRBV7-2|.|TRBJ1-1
TGTGCCAGCAGCTTCGGGGGGCGCGACACTGAAGCTTTCTTT
CASSFGGRDTEAFF
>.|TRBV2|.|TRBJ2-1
TGTGCCAGCAGGGCACTCCGTGGCCATTACAATGAGCAGTTCTTC
CASRALRGHYNEQFF
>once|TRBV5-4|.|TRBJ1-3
TGTGCCAGCAGCTTGGCCCAGGGAGGCTCTGGAAACACCATATATTTT
CASSLAQGGSGNTIYF
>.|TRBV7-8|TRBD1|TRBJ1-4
TGTGCCAGCAGCGCGGGACAGTCTCGAAAACTGTTTTTT
CASSAGQSRKLFF
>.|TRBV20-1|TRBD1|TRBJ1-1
TGCAGTGCTAGTCCAGAGGGGACAGGGGGTGGCTCTGAAGCTTTCTTT
CSASPEGTGGGSEAFF
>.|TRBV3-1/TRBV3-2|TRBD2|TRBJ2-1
TGTGCCAGCAGCCAAGATCGATGGCGGGAGGCCCTCAATGAGCAGTTCTTC
CASSQDRWREALNEQFF
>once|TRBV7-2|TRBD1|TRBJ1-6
TGTGCCAGCAGCCCCCCGGGACAGGTTTCACCCCTCCACTTT
CASSPPGQVSPLHF
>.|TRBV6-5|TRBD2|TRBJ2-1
TGTGCCAGCAGTCCAGCGGGAGTGAATTACAATGAGCAGTTCTTC
CASSPAGVNYNEQFF
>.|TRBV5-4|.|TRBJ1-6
TGTGCCAGCAGCCCTAGACAGCCCCCGGATTCACCCCTCCACTTT
CASSPRQPPDSPLHF
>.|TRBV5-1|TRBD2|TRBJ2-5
TGCGCCAGCAGCGGCGCGGGACTAGGGACGGAGACCCAGTACTTC
CASSGAGLGTETQYF
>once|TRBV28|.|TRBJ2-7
TGTGCCAGCAGTTCCCCGGGACATGGGGCCTACGAGCAGTACTTC
CASSSPGHGAYEQYF
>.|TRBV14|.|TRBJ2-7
TGTGCCAGCAGCCGACAGATGGGCCTGACCATCTTCGAGCAGTACTTC
CASSRQMGLTIFEQYF
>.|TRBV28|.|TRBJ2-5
TGTGCCAGCAGTTTATTTTCCCAGAGACACCAAGAGACCCAGTACTTC
CASSLFSQRHQETQYF
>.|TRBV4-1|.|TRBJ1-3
TGCGCCAGCCGACCCGGCGGGGGCGTTTCTGGAAACACCATATATTTT
CASRPGGGVSGNTIYF